This T cell receptor beta chain was identified in a study of liver allograft versus peripheral blood T cells. Background on the study: Transplanted livers and recipients' peripheral blood had their T cell receptor repertoires compared. General observations from the study: Intragraft liver T cell receptor repertoires reportedly differed from peripheral blood repertoires.

In the case of this clonotype: The antigen is unknown.

TCRdb ran MiXCR on the reads and lists one entry per CDR3 protein. Among 15,000 or so distinct CDR3 sequences, roughly 28% were seen once, and the ten largest hold around 2.3%. The ends were cut back, 4 bases at V and 4 bases at J, with 10 bases in the middle. The germline gives CDR1 MNHNS, CDR2 SASEGT. The CDR3 has 13 residues. The receptor was isolated from a human patient who had a liver transplant. Some T cells may have originated in the graft donor. This chain joins TRBV6-1 and TRBJ1-1; TRBD1 is a possible D gene (6 bases). CDR3 region: CASSAGTSTEAFF. Written as DNA, the CDR3 is TGTGCCAGCAGTGCCGGGACAAGCACTGAAGCTTTCTTT.